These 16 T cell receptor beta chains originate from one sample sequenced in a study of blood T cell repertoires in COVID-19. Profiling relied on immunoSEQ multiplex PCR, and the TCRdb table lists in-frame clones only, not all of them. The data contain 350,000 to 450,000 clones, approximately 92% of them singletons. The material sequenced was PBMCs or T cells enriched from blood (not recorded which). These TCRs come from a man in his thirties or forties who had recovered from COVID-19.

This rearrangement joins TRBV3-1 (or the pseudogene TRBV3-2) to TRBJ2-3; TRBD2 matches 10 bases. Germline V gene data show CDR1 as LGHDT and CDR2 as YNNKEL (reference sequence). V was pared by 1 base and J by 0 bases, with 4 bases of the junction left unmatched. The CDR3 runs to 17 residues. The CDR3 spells CASSQVETSGSTDTQYF. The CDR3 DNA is TGTGCCAGCAGCCAAGTCGAGACTAGCGGGAGCACAGATACGCAGTATTTT.

CDR3 loop: CSVLGQGAHEQYF. The DNA of the CDR3 is TGCAGCGTTCTGGGACAGGGGGCCCACGAGCAGTACTTC. The V call is TRBV29-1, the J call TRBJ2-7, with 12 bases matching TRBD1. Trimming cost V 5 bases and J 5 bases; bases outside gene matches: 4. The V gene's germline CDR1 is SQVTM and CDR2 ANQGSEA. The CDR3 extends over 13 amino acids.

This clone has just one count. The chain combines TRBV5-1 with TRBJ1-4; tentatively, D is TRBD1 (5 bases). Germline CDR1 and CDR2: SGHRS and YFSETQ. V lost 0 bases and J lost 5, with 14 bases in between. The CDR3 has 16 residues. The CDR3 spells CASSLEMGLLNEKLFF. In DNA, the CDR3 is TGCGCCAGCAGCTTGGAAATGGGACTCCTCAATGAAAAACTGTTTTTT.

The CDR3 DNA follows: TGTGCCAGCAGCTTAGAGGGACTAGCGGCGTCGGGGGAGCAGTACTTC. Translation: CASSLEGLAASGEQYF. The rearrangement joins TRBV11-2 to TRBJ2-7; 11 nucleotides align to TRBD2. This CDR3 spans 16 amino acids. Germline CDR1 and CDR2: SGHAT and FQNNGV. J gave up 7 bases and V 0 bases, and 8 bases lay outside the gene matches.

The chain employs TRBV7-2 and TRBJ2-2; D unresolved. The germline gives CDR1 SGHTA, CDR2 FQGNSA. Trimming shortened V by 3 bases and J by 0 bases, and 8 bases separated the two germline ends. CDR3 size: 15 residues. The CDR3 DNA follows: TGTGCCAGCAGCTTGTCTAGGTCGAACACCGGGGAGCTGTTTTTT. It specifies CASSLSRSNTGELFF.

CDR3 residues: CATSDSTGADTQYF. The CDR3 nucleotides are TGTGCCACCAGTGATTCGACAGGGGCAGATACGCAGTATTTT. V gene TRBV24-1 combines with J gene TRBJ2-3; TRBD1 agrees at 8 bases. CDR3 length: 14 amino acids. With V trimmed by 2 bases and J by 4 bases, 1 base remained unmatched. CDR1 KGHDR and CDR2 SFDVKD come from the germline V gene.

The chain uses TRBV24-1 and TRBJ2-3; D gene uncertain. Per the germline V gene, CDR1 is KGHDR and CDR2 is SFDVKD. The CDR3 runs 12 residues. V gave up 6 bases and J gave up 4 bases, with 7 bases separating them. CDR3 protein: CATSSVPDTQYF. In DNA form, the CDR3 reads TGTGCCACCAGTTCAGTTCCAGATACGCAGTATTTT.

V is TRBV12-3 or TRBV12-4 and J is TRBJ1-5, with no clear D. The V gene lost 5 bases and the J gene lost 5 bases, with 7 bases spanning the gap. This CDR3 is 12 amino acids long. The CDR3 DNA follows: TGTGCCAGCAGTCCGAGTGATCAGCCCCAGCATTTT. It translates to CASSPSDQPQHF.

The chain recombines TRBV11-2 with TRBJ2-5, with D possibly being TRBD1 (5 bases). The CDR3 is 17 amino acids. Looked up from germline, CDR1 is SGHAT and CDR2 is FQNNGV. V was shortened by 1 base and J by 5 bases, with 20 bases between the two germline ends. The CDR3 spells CASSLGLSYSSGETQYF. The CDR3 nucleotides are TGTGCCAGCAGCTTAGGGTTATCCTACTCCTCAGGGGAGACCCAGTACTTC.

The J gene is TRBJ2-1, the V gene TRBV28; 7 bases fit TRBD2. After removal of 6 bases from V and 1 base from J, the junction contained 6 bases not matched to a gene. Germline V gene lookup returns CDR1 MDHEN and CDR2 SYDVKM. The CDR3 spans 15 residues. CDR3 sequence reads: CASSQSGTSYNEQFF. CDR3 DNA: TGTGCCAGCAGCCAAAGCGGGACTTCCTACAATGAGCAGTTCTTC.

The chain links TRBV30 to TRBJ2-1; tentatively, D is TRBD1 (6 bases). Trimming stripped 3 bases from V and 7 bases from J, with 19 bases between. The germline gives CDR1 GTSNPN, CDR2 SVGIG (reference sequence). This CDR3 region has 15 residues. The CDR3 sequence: CAWSDTGRLWNEQFF. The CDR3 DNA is TGTGCCTGGAGCGATACAGGGAGACTTTGGAATGAGCAGTTCTTC.

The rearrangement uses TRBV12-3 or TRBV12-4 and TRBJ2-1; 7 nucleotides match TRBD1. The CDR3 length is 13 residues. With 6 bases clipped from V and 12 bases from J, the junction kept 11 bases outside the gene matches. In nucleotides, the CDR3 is TGTGCCAGCAGACTTAACAGGGGTGGTTGGCAGTTCTTC. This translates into CASRLNRGGWQFF.

The CDR3 reads CASSVGGRIYNEQFF. In DNA form, the CDR3 reads TGTGCCAGCAGCGTAGGCGGGAGGATCTACAATGAGCAGTTCTTC. The genes are TRBV9 and TRBJ2-1; TRBD2 aligns across 8 bases. V was pared by 0 bases and J by 3 bases, with 2 bases of the junction left unmatched. CDR1 and CDR2 (germline): SGDLS, YYNGEE. The CDR3 covers 15 residues.

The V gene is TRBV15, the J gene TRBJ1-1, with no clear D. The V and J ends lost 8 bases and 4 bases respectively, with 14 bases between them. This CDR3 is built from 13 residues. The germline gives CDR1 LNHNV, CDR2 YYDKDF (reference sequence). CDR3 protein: CATGSPAGTEAFF. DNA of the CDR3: TGTGCCACCGGTAGTCCCGCAGGCACTGAAGCTTTCTTT.

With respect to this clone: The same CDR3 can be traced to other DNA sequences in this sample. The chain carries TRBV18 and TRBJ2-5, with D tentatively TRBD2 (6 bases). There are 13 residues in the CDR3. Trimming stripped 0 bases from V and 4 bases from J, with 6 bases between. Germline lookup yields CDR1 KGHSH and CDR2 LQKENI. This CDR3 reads CASSPPSGETQYF. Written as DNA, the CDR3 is TGTGCCAGCTCACCACCTAGCGGAGAGACCCAGTACTTC.

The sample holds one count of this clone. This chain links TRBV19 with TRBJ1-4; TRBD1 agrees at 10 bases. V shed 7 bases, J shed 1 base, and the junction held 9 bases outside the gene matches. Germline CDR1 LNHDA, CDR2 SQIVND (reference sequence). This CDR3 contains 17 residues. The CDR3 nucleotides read TGTGCCAGTACCGACAGGGGGCGAGTCGGAACTAATGAAAAACTGTTTTTT. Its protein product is CASTDRGRVGTNEKLFF. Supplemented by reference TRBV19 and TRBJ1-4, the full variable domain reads DGGITQSPKYLFRKEGQNVTLSCEQNLNHDAMYWYRQDPGQGLRLIYYSQIVNDFQKGDIAEGYSVSREKKESFPLTVTSAQKNPTAFYLCASTDRGRVGTNEKLFFGSGTQLSVL.